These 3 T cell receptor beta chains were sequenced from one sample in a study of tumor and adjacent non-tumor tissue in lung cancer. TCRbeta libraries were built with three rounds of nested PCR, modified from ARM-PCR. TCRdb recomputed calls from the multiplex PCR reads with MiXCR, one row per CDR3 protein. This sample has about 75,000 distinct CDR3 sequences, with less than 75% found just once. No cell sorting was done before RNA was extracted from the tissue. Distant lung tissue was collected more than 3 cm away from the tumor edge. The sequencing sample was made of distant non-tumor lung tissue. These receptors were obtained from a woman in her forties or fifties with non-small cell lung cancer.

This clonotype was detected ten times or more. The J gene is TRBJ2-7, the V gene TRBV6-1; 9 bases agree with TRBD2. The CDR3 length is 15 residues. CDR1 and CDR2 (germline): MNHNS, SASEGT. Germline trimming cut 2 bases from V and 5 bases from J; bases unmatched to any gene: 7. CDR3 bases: TGTGCCAGCAGTGAATCGGCGGGAGGGCCGGACGAGCAGTACTTC. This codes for CASSESAGGPDEQYF.

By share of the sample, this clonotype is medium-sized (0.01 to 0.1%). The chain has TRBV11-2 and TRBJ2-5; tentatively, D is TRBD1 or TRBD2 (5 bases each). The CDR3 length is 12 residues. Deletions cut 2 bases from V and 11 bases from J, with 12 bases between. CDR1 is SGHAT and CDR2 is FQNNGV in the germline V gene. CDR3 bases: TGTGCCAGCAGCTTAATAGAGGGACCTCAGTACTTC. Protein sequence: CASSLIEGPQYF.

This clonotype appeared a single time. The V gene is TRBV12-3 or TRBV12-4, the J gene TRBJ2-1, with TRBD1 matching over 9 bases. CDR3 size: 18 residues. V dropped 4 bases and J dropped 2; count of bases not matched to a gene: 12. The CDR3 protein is CASSWPPTGGGTYNEQFF. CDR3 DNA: TGTGCCAGCAGTTGGCCTCCCACAGGGGGCGGGACCTACAATGAGCAGTTCTTC.